The rows below give T cell receptor beta chains drawn from one sample of a study of blood T cell repertoires in COVID-19. TCRdb's copy holds only in-frame clones and misses some; the assay was immunoSEQ multiplex PCR. The sample contains 27,000 or so clones, around 90% of which appear only once. What was sequenced was peripheral blood. Receptors were obtained from a human donor with active COVID-19. The donor label of this sample is uncertain. Both conserved end residues are part of each CDR3. Each record gives: V gene, D gene, CDR3 length, J gene, clone size, CDR3 protein, CDR3 DNA. D genes are given only for firm matches. Part of the rows lack a size; the others show once, few, many or a class for expanded clones.

TRBV6-2/TRBV6-3	TRBD2	18	TRBJ2-3	once	CASSWVLAGGPRTDTQYF	TGTGCCAGCAGTTGGGTGCTAGCGGGGGGACCCCGCACAGATACGCAGTATTTT
TRBV9	TRBD1	17	TRBJ2-2	NA	CASSGDRGGPNTGELFF	TGTGCCAGCAGCGGCGACAGGGGCGGACCGAACACCGGGGAGCTGTTTTTT
TRBV28	TRBD2	16	TRBJ2-1	NA	CAITGLAGGSYNEQFF	TGTGCCATTACGGGACTAGCGGGAGGCTCCTACAATGAGCAGTTCTTC
TRBV30	NA	12	TRBJ1-2	once	CALKDSSYGYTF	TGTGCCTTAAAGGACAGCTCCTATGGCTACACCTTC
TRBV30	TRBD2	15	TRBJ2-3	NA	CAWTFREGRTDTQYF	TGTGCCTGGACATTCCGGGAGGGCCGAACAGATACGCAGTATTTT
TRBV29-1	NA	14	TRBJ2-2	NA	CSVLGDTGTGELFF	TGCAGCGTGCTTGGGGACACGGGCACCGGGGAGCTGTTTTTT
TRBV10-3	TRBD2	17	TRBJ2-1	NA	CAISESLAGAKGDEQFF	TGTGCCATCAGTGAGTCGTTAGCGGGAGCCAAAGGGGATGAGCAGTTCTTC
TRBV2	NA	12	TRBJ2-7	NA	CASSELAYEQYF	TGTGCCAGCAGTGAATTAGCCTACGAGCAGTACTTC
TRBV21-1	NA	13	TRBJ1-3	NA	CATPDRGKNTIYF	TGTGCCACTCCAGACAGGGGAAAAAACACCATATATTTT
TRBV3-1/TRBV3-2	TRBD1	16	TRBJ2-5	NA	CASSQEKDRAGETQYF	TGTGCCAGCAGCCAGGAAAAGGACAGGGCCGGTGAGACCCAGTACTTC
TRBV7-2	TRBD2	15	TRBJ2-5	NA	CASSSTSGRRETQYF	TGTGCCAGCAGCTCCACTAGCGGGAGACGAGAGACCCAGTACTTC
TRBV18	TRBD2	16	TRBJ2-1	once	CASSDLAGGFYNEQFF	TGTGCCAGCTCAGATCTAGCGGGAGGCTTCTACAATGAGCAGTTCTTC
TRBV27	TRBD1	14	TRBJ2-7	NA	CASSLVGRGSEQYF	TGTGCCAGCAGTTTAGTAGGCAGGGGGAGCGAGCAGTACTTC
TRBV30	TRBD2	16	TRBJ2-5	NA	CAWSLGLAGEGETQYF	TGTGCCTGGAGTCTGGGACTAGCGGGAGAGGGAGAGACCCAGTACTTC
TRBV5-8	NA	13	TRBJ2-4	NA	CASRGQGGDIQYF	TGTGCCAGCAGGGGGCAGGGGGGAGACATTCAGTACTTC
TRBV5-1	TRBD1	15	TRBJ1-6	NA	CASSLKTGVNSPLHF	TGCGCCAGCAGCTTGAAGACAGGGGTTAATTCACCCCTCCACTTT
TRBV3-1/TRBV3-2	NA	15	TRBJ1-3	NA	CASSQGTGTGNTIYF	TGTGCCAGCAGCCAGGGAACAGGGACTGGAAACACCATATATTTT
TRBV7-2	NA	14	TRBJ1-1	few	CASSPQGRRTEAFF	TGTGCCAGCAGCCCCCAGGGGCGGAGGACTGAAGCTTTCTTT
TRBV9	NA	19	TRBJ1-3	NA	CASSVFDKSPGDSGNTIYF	TGTGCCAGCAGCGTCTTTGACAAATCTCCGGGGGACTCTGGAAACACCATATATTTT
TRBV29-1	TRBD2	15	TRBJ2-1	once	CSVISREGRGNEQFF	TGCAGCGTTATTTCGCGGGAGGGCCGAGGAAATGAGCAGTTCTTC
TRBV7-7	NA	13	TRBJ2-7	NA	CATSPVGGNEQYF	TGTGCTACTAGCCCGGTCGGCGGGAACGAGCAGTACTTC
TRBV7-6	NA	14	TRBJ2-7	few	CASSPGAAYGEQYF	TGTGCCAGCAGCCCGGGAGCAGCCTATGGCGAGCAGTACTTC
TRBV5-4	NA	15	TRBJ2-3	NA	CASSLVHRGADTQYF	TGTGCCAGCAGCTTGGTCCATCGCGGGGCAGATACGCAGTATTTT
TRBV5-1	TRBD1	15	TRBJ2-5	NA	CASSSRDRDQETQYF	TGCGCCAGCAGCTCCCGGGACAGGGACCAAGAGACCCAGTACTTC
TRBV27	NA	14	TRBJ1-2	NA	CASSGRGGIDGYTF	TGTGCCAGCAGTGGTAGGGGGGGCATTGATGGCTACACCTTC
TRBV18	TRBD2	19	TRBJ2-3	NA	CASSPLPPSVSGVTDTQYF	TGTGCCAGCTCACCCCTCCCGCCAAGTGTTAGCGGGGTAACAGATACGCAGTATTTT
TRBV27	TRBD1	13	TRBJ1-1	NA	CASSLSWGQEAFF	TGTGCCAGCAGTTTGAGCTGGGGACAGGAAGCTTTCTTT
TRBV6-8	NA	17	TRBJ2-3	NA	CASKSTGLQRWTDTQYF	TGTGCCAGCAAATCGACAGGATTGCAGAGATGGACAGATACGCAGTATTTT
TRBV12-3/TRBV12-4	NA	12	TRBJ2-5	NA	CASSLGAGTQYF	TGTGCCAGCAGTTTGGGAGCGGGGACCCAGTACTTC
TRBV5-1	TRBD2	18	TRBJ2-3	NA	CASSRGLAALGGTDTQYF	TGCGCCAGCAGCAGGGGACTAGCGGCCCTCGGCGGCACAGATACGCAGTATTTT
TRBV29-1	NA	15	TRBJ2-6	NA	CSVAHRIPGANVLTF	TGCAGCGTTGCGCACAGGATCCCCGGGGCCAACGTCCTGACTTTC
TRBV3-1/TRBV3-2	TRBD2	15	TRBJ2-3	NA	CASSRSGGPYHTQYF	TGTGCCAGCAGCCGTTCGGGGGGGCCCTACCATACGCAGTATTTT
TRBV28	NA	10	TRBJ2-3	once	CASGYSGQYF	TGTGCCAGCGGCTACAGTGGGCAGTATTTT
TRBV3-1/TRBV3-2	NA	17	TRBJ2-3	few	CASSQDRGISSTDTQYF	TGTGCCAGCAGCCAAGACCGGGGGATCTCTAGCACAGATACGCAGTATTTT
TRBV7-3	TRBD2	15	TRBJ2-1	NA	CASSPKPGGPNEQFF	TGTGCCAGCAGCCCGAAGCCGGGGGGGCCCAATGAGCAGTTCTTC
TRBV27	NA	12	TRBJ2-7	NA	CASSAAGHEQYF	TGTGCCAGCAGTGCCGCAGGGCACGAGCAGTACTTC
TRBV9	TRBD2	14	TRBJ2-7	NA	CASSVQAGEGEQYF	TGTGCCAGCAGCGTACAAGCGGGAGAAGGGGAGCAGTACTTC
TRBV6-4	NA	15	TRBJ2-1	NA	CASSDSASSYNEQFF	TGTGCCAGCAGTGACTCAGCGAGCTCCTACAATGAGCAGTTCTTC
TRBV19	NA	15	TRBJ2-7	NA	CASSPIQSGSDEQYF	TGTGCCAGTAGTCCTATTCAAAGTGGAAGCGACGAGCAGTACTTC
TRBV27	TRBD1	16	TRBJ2-7	NA	CASRSITGVDLYEQYF	TGTGCCAGCCGATCAATCACAGGGGTAGATCTCTACGAGCAGTACTTC
TRBV7-8	TRBD1	17	TRBJ1-2	NA	CASSLVAGTGVNYGYTF	TGTGCCAGCAGCTTAGTCGCCGGGACAGGGGTCAACTATGGCTACACCTTC
TRBV6-5	NA	14	TRBJ1-5	few	CASSFGVGNQPQHF	TGTGCCAGCAGTTTCGGGGTTGGCAATCAGCCCCAGCATTTT
TRBV5-6	TRBD2	15	TRBJ2-1	NA	CASSLGLAGLGEQFF	TGTGCCAGCAGCTTGGGTCTAGCGGGTCTGGGTGAGCAGTTCTTC
TRBV30	TRBD2	15	TRBJ2-7	NA	CAWSVGTSVSYEQYF	TGTGCCTGGAGTGTAGGGACTAGCGTTTCCTACGAGCAGTACTTC
TRBV5-1	NA	18	TRBJ2-1	once	CASSLAGTLFSSYNEQFF	TGCGCCAGCAGCTTGGCGGGGACTCTCTTTAGCTCCTACAATGAGCAGTTCTTC
TRBV27	TRBD1	18	TRBJ1-6	few	CASSQYRGTGSYNSPLHF	TGTGCCAGCAGTCAATACAGGGGCACGGGCTCCTATAATTCACCCCTCCACTTT
TRBV24-1	TRBD2	18	TRBJ2-1	NA	CATSDSRGLAGYYNEQFF	TGTGCCACCAGTGATTCCCGAGGACTAGCGGGGTACTACAATGAGCAGTTCTTC
TRBV6-2/TRBV6-3	TRBD1	15	TRBJ1-5	NA	CASSLIGTGNQPQHF	TGTGCCAGCAGTCTTATTGGGACAGGGAATCAGCCCCAGCATTTT
TRBV28	NA	12	TRBJ1-5	NA	CASISGSQPQHF	TGTGCCAGCATATCAGGGTCTCAGCCCCAGCATTTT